The T cell receptor (beta chain) under discussion was sequenced for a study of T cells in Graves' hyperthyroidism and ophthalmopathy. Regions amplified from RNA transcripts were the TCR beta CDR3 regions. RT-PCR in the first round (using the HTBI primer set) targeted the TCR CDR3. TCRdb reanalysed the multiplex PCR reads using MiXCR and keeps one entry per CDR3 protein. The data show about 350,000 distinct CDR3 sequences, approximately 15% seen once. CDR1 is MNHNS and CDR2 is SASEGT in the germline V gene. The V gene lost 5 bases and the J gene lost 0 bases, with 17 bases spanning the gap. The CDR3 covers 17 residues.

The sequence derives from a woman aged 30 to 39 with Graves' hyperthyroidism. This chain joins TRBV6-1 and TRBJ1-5; D is perhaps TRBD1 (6 bases). Sequencing was carried out using blood. CDR3 sequence (DNA): TGTGCCAGCAGTCCACCCTCGACAGGTGTTAGCAATCAGCCCCAGCATTTT. Amino acids: CASSPPSTGVSNQPQHF.